This TCR beta chain was obtained from a study of tumor-infiltrating lymphocytes in localized non-small cell lung cancer. A remark on this clone: What it binds is not known.

The CDR3 is 17 amino acids. Germline CDR1 SGHRS, CDR2 YFSETQ. V was pared by 1 base and J by 0 bases, with 11 bases between. The data were produced by immunoSEQ multiplex PCR, yet TCRdb's version contains in-frame clones alone and is incomplete. Altogether approximately 10,000 clones are present, roughly 60% being singletons, with the ten largest covering approximately 11%. Broader study findings: Different pieces of the same tissue went to different assays, confounding technical variation with intratumor heterogeneity.

The rearrangement uses TRBV5-1 and TRBJ1-6; D call uncertain. Sequencing was carried out using uninvolved lung tissue not adjacent to the tumor. The receptor's source is a human donor with non-small cell lung cancer. The CDR3 protein is CASSLLGDSSYNSPLHF. The CDR3 DNA reads TGCGCCAGCAGCTTGCTAGGAGATAGCTCCTATAATTCACCCCTCCACTTT.